This record covers a single T cell receptor beta chain. The CDR3 runs to 18 residues. Germline CDR1 and CDR2: SGHRS and YFSETQ. V was shortened by 0 bases and J by 0 bases, with 16 bases between the two germline ends. The entry originates in a study of technical replicates of blood from a handful of donors. The assay was immunoSEQ multiplex PCR, and TCRdb's table has in-frame clones only and misses some. The sample yields 75,000 to 100,000 clones, around 90% seen once. The sequence came from a human donor in good health. The material sequenced was T cells isolated from PBMCs. The chain joins TRBV5-1 to TRBJ1-3; D perhaps matches TRBD1 (6 bases). The CDR3 sequence: CASSLVPGALNSGNTIYF. In DNA, the CDR3 is TGCGCCAGCAGCTTGGTACCAGGGGCCCTCAACTCTGGAAACACCATATATTTT.